One sample yielded the 12 T cell receptor beta chains listed below, sequenced in a study of CD8+ T cells in alopecia areata. Sequencing used cDNA as its template, made by extracting RNA and reverse transcribing it. Profiling relied on immunoSEQ multiplex PCR, and the TCRdb table lists in-frame clones only, not all of them. The sample consists of 220,000 or so clones, 50% to 60% of them appearing once. The sample was CD4+ T cells sorted from blood, taken at week 0. The receptors come from a human donor with alopecia areata.

This clone was seen more than once but under ten times. The chain couples TRBV19 to TRBJ1-1; a possible D gene is TRBD1 (5 bases). The V end was cut by 5 bases, the J end by 7 bases, with 11 bases between. Per germline, CDR1 LNHDA and CDR2 SQIVND (reference sequence). This CDR3 is built from 12 residues. The CDR3 DNA sequence: TGTGCCAGTAGTCAACAGGCCCTTGAAGCTTTCTTT. Translated, it gives CASSQQALEAFF.

V is TRBV5-1 and J is TRBJ1-2, with D perhaps matching TRBD1 (6 bases). The V gene's germline CDR1 is SGHRS and CDR2 YFSETQ. V was trimmed by 0 bases and J by 4 bases, leaving 13 bases between them. The CDR3 consists of 15 residues. The DNA of the CDR3 is TGCGCCAGCAGCTTGGCCCCAGGGGTGGGCTATGGCTACACCTTC. Amino acids: CASSLAPGVGYGYTF.

The chain has TRBV28 and TRBJ2-1; 10 bases map to TRBD2. V trimming: 8 bases; J trimming: 0 bases; junction bases outside the gene matches: 7. Per germline, CDR1 MDHEN and CDR2 SYDVKM. This CDR3 has 16 amino acids. CDR3 in DNA: TGTGCCAGCCGAACTAGCGGGGTGAGCTCCTACAATGAGCAGTTCTTC. This encodes CASRTSGVSSYNEQFF.

This clone came up a few times. The rearrangement joins TRBV6-5 to TRBJ2-2; 7 bases are shared with TRBD1. Germline trimming cut 6 bases from V and 0 bases from J; bases unmatched to any gene: 4. CDR1 is MNHEY and CDR2 is SVGAGI in the germline V gene. This CDR3 is 15 amino acids long. The CDR3, as DNA: TGTGCCAGCAGAACAGGGACAGCGAACACCGGGGAGCTGTTTTTT. Amino acid sequence: CASRTGTANTGELFF.

This clone was found a few times. Additional DNA sequences in this sample encode the identical CDR3. In DNA, the CDR3 is TGTGCCAGCAGTTACTCAACATCTGGCCAGCCCCAGCATTTT. Protein sequence: CASSYSTSGQPQHF. V gene TRBV6-6 combines with J gene TRBJ1-5; D uncertain. This CDR3 has 14 amino acids. Trimming removed 0 bases from V and 7 bases from J, with 10 bases in between. Germline lookup yields CDR1 MNHNY and CDR2 SVGAGI (reference sequence).

J is TRBJ2-1 and V is TRBV29-1; D call uncertain. The CDR3 spans 11 residues. Germline loops: CDR1 SQVTM, CDR2 ANQGSEA. Trimming removed 0 bases at V and 9 bases at J, with 6 bases between. The CDR3 protein is CSVEELPEQFF. The CDR3 DNA reads as TGCAGCGTTGAAGAGCTACCTGAGCAGTTCTTC.

The chain is built from TRBV15 and TRBJ2-4, with 7 bases that match TRBD1. The CDR3 extends over 17 amino acids. Looked up from germline, CDR1 is LNHNV and CDR2 is YYDKDF (reference sequence). Trimming cost V 5 bases and J 0 bases; bases outside gene matches: 10. CDR3 in amino acids: CATSGQGTALAKNIQYF. CDR3 nucleotide sequence: TGTGCCACCAGCGGCCAAGGGACAGCCCTAGCCAAAAACATTCAGTACTTC.

This clone was seen a few times. The V call is TRBV30, the J call TRBJ2-1, with 7 bases identical to TRBD1. The CDR3 contains 13 residues. Germline V gives CDR1 GTSNPN, CDR2 SVGIG (reference sequence). Losses at the gene ends were 1 base for V and 13 bases for J; bases not matched to a gene: 10. CDR3 loop: CAWSAKTGTAQFF. The CDR3 bases are TGTGCCTGGAGTGCGAAAACCGGGACAGCTCAGTTCTTC.

This rearrangement joins TRBV30 to TRBJ1-6, with unresolved D. The CDR3 sequence is 19 residues long. The ends were cut back, 3 bases at V and 0 bases at J, with 21 bases in the middle. Germline values: CDR1 GTSNPN, CDR2 SVGIG (reference sequence). Written as DNA, the CDR3 is TGTGCCTGGAGCTACCCGCCCCGGACGGCGAGCTCCTATAATTCACCCCTCCACTTT. Protein product: CAWSYPPRTASSYNSPLHF. Complete variable domain (other parts from reference TRBV30 and TRBJ1-6): SQTIHQWPATLVQPVGSPLSLECTVEGTSNPNLYWYRQAAGRGLQLLFYSVGIGQISSEVPQNLSASRPQDRQFILSSKKLLLSDSGFYLCAWSYPPRTASSYNSPLHFGNGTRLTVT.

This clone was detected a few times. The rearrangement links TRBV29-1 to TRBJ1-1; TRBD1 matches 9 bases. Trimming removed 2 bases from V and 5 bases from J; junction bases left unmatched: 12. CDR1 and CDR2 (germline): SQVTM, ANQGSEA. This CDR3 region has 16 residues. CDR3 amino acids: CSVEYRATGGRTEAFF. For the CDR3, the DNA is TGCAGCGTTGAATATCGTGCGACAGGGGGAAGGACTGAAGCTTTCTTT.

The chain links TRBV30 to TRBJ2-2, with 11 bases matching TRBD1. Unmatched junction bases numbered 10, after V lost 5 bases and J lost 5 bases. Germline CDR1 and CDR2: GTSNPN and SVGIG (reference sequence). CDR3 size: 16 residues. Here the CDR3 DNA reads TGTGCCTGGGCGACCTGGACAGGGGGCATTACCGGGGAGCTGTTTTTT. Protein product: CAWATWTGGITGELFF.

This clone occurred many times. This rearrangement joins TRBV15 to TRBJ2-1; no firm D call. The CDR3 sequence is 13 residues long. The V and J ends lost 0 bases and 11 bases respectively, with 11 bases between them. Germline assignment: CDR1 LNHNV and CDR2 YYDKDF (reference sequence). The chain's CDR3 is CATSRDYPSQQFF. The DNA of the CDR3 is TGTGCCACCAGCAGAGATTACCCGAGCCAGCAGTTCTTC.